Below, 7 T cell receptor beta chains from the same sample are listed, as sequenced in a study of molecular identifiers for immune sequencing clone quantification (dated by TCRdb to 2017 to 2018). The library came from PCR. Sequencer: NextSeq 500. The public reads were reprocessed in TCRdb via fastp at Q25 and MiXCR, keeping in-frame beta chains. Rows matching on CDR3 protein sequence are summarized as one entry with the most common DNA and genes. This sample comprises hundreds of thousands of distinct CDR3 sequences, around 25% of them detected only once. Of the sample, 0.6% to 0.9% falls within the top ten clones. The source material was naive CD8+ T cells from blood, with Jurkat cell RNA spiked in. In the paper's terms, the cell subset or site label means: FACS-sorted CD8+CD4-CCR7+CD45RA+ naive T cells. The receptor set was obtained from a human donor in good health. Some libraries in this study had Jurkat cell RNA spiked in.

This clonotype was seen just once. This clone may be a read error of a much larger clone one base away. No conserved phenylalanine or tryptophan is present at the end of the CDR3, so a read error is the likely explanation. CDR3 in amino acids: CASSIATSGADTQYS. The DNA of the CDR3 is TGTGCCAGTAGTATAGCGACTAGTGGAGCAGATACGCAGTATTCT. The chain links TRBV19 to TRBJ2-3, with a possible D match to TRBD2 (6 bases). Trimming stripped 1 base from V and 4 bases from J, with 12 bases between. Per germline, CDR1 LNHDA and CDR2 SQIVND (reference sequence). The CDR3 consists of 15 residues.

This clonotype was observed many times. The rearrangement joins TRBV5-6 to TRBJ1-5, with a tentative D call TRBD1 (5 bases). This CDR3 region has 16 residues. Germline CDR1 and CDR2: SGHDT and YYEEEE. Trimming stripped 1 base from V and 2 bases from J, with 13 bases between. The CDR3 DNA reads as TGTGCCAGCAGCTTGCAGGGAGAATTCGGCAATCAGCCCCAGCATTTT. It codes for CASSLQGEFGNQPQHF.

V and J are TRBV5-1 and TRBJ2-1, with 11 bases aligning to TRBD2. The CDR3 covers 16 residues. Germline V gives CDR1 SGHRS, CDR2 YFSETQ. The trim removed 0 bases at V and 10 bases at J, leaving 9 bases unmatched. CDR3 nucleotides: TGCGCCAGCAGCTTGGGACTAGCGGGACGACCCAGGGAGCAGTTCTTC. Its translation is CASSLGLAGRPREQFF.

There are a few counts of this clonotype. The chain recombines TRBV13 with TRBJ1-2; tentative D call: TRBD1 (5 bases). V was cut by 5 bases and J by 0 bases, with 7 bases left in between. The CDR3 totals 13 residues. The germline V gene encodes CDR1 PRHDT and CDR2 FYEKMQ (reference sequence). CDR3: CASSRQTNYGYTF. Here the CDR3 DNA reads TGTGCCAGCAGCAGACAGACTAACTATGGCTACACCTTC.

In this sample, this clonotype turned up a few times. As DNA, the CDR3 is TGTGCCAGCAGCTTTTTTCGCGGGAGTGTGAGCGGGGAGCTGTTTTTT. Translation: CASSFFRGSVSGELFF. The chain recombines TRBV7-9 with TRBJ2-2; 7 nucleotides agree with TRBD2. This CDR3 has 16 residues. Germline loops: CDR1 SEHNR, CDR2 FQNEAQ (reference sequence). The trim removed 3 bases at V and 7 bases at J, leaving 11 bases unmatched.

With respect to this clonotype: This may arise from a read error, as a much more abundant clone is one base away. The chain is built from TRBV6-2 or TRBV6-3 and TRBJ1-5; the D is unclear. CDR1 and CDR2 (germline): MNHEY, SVGEGT. Trimming cost V 6 bases and J 1 base, with 7 bases left between them. The CDR3 consists of 13 residues. In DNA, the CDR3 is TGTGCCAGCAGCGCGGCCAGCAATCAGCCCCAGCATTTT. Residues: CASSAASNQPQHF.

The V call is TRBV3-1, the J call TRBJ2-3; D is unresolved. Trimming took off 0 bases at V and 6 bases at J, with 13 bases between the two ends. This CDR3 comprises 15 residues. The germline gives CDR1 LGHDT, CDR2 YNNKEL (reference sequence). CDR3 in DNA: TGTGCCAGCAGCCAAGAGACATTTTCTGGCGATACGCAGTATTTT. This translates into CASSQETFSGDTQYF.